This T cell receptor (beta chain) is drawn from a study of regulatory T cells in long-lasting Graves disease. Arm-PCR with iRepertoire HTBI primers amplified the CDR3 regions for these TCR beta libraries. TCRdb passed the multiplex PCR reads through MiXCR, listing each CDR3 protein once. Of hundreds of thousands of distinct CDR3 sequences listed, less than 25% were seen once; the top ten hold 7.8%. Indicated time point: persistent/refractory GD, antithyroid drugs over 5 years with positive TRAb. From PBMCs, RNA was extracted and then used to make the TCR library. Germline lookup yields CDR1 MDHEN and CDR2 SYDVKM. After removal of 11 bases from V and 2 bases from J, the junction contained 4 bases not matched to a gene. The CDR3 runs 12 residues. The study's findings and limits: The study found lower TCR diversity in persistent Graves' patients than in newly diagnosed ones.

This clonotype was detected ten times or more. Its target is unknown. V gene TRBV28 combines with J gene TRBJ2-7; TRBD1 agrees at 9 bases. Sequencing was performed on peripheral blood mononuclear cells (PBMCs), taken when the disease was refractory, from a patient treated with antithyroid drugs. The clonotype was recovered from a female donor with Graves disease. The CDR3 region has the DNA TGTGCCTCCGGGACAGGGCCCTACGAGCAGTACTTC. This codes for CASGTGPYEQYF. The variable domain in full, with the rest retrieved from reference TRBV28 and TRBJ2-7, is DVKVTQSSRYLVKRTGEKVFLECVQDMDHENMFWYRQDPGLGLRLIYFSYDVKMKEKGDIPEGYSVSREKKERFSLILESASTNQTSMYLCASGTGPYEQYFGPGTRLTVT.